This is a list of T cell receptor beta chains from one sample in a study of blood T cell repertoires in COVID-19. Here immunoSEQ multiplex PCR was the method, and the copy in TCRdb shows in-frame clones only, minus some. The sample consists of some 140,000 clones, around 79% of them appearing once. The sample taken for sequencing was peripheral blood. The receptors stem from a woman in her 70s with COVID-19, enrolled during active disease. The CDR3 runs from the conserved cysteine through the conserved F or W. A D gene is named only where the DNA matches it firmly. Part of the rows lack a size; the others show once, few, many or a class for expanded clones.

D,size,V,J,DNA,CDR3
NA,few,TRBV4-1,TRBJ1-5,TGCGCCAGCAGCCTCGGGTCTCTAAATCAGCCCCAGCATTTT,CASSLGSLNQPQHF
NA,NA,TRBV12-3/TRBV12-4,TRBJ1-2,TGTGCCAGCAGTCAGGGGAAGGGCTATGGCTACACCTTC,CASSQGKGYGYTF
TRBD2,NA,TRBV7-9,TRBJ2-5,TGTGCCAGCAGCTTGAGACTAGCGGAGACCCAAGAGACCCAGTACTTC,CASSLRLAETQETQYF
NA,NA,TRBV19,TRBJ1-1,TGTGCCAGTAAAGGGTTACTATCTAGCTCTATGAACACTGAAGCTTTCTTT,CASKGLLSSSMNTEAFF
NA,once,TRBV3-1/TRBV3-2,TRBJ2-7,TGTGCCAGCAGCCCTAAGACTAGGACGTCGCAGTACTTC,CASSPKTRTSQYF
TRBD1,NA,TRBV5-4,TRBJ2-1,TGTGCCAGCAGCTCGGGACAGGGGCGAAATGAGCAGTTCTTC,CASSSGQGRNEQFF
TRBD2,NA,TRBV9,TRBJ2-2,TGTGCCAGCAGCGTAGATGGGCGGGGGACCCCCGGGGAGCTGTTTTTT,CASSVDGRGTPGELFF
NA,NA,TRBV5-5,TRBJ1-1,TGTGCCAGCAGCTTGGGACCGGGAGGAACTGAAGCTTTCTTT,CASSLGPGGTEAFF
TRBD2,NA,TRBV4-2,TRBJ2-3,TGTGCCAGCGGGGTGGGGGGGGTAGGCCCCCCAGATACGCAGTATTTT,CASGVGGVGPPDTQYF
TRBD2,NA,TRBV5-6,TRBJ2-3,TGTGCCAGCAGCTTGCGGCTAGCGGGCACAGATACGCAGTATTTT,CASSLRLAGTDTQYF
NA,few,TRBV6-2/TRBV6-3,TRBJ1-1,TGTGCCAGCAGTTACTCGAATCTGGGGGGAGGCGAAGCTTTCTTT,CASSYSNLGGGEAFF
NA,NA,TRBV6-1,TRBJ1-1,TGTGCCAGCAGTGAAGCGTGGGGGGGCATGAACACTGAAGCTTTCTTT,CASSEAWGGMNTEAFF
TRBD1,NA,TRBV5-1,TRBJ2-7,TGCGCCAGCAGCCCGGAGGGTCGGACAGGGGTAAGCTACGAGCAGTACTTC,CASSPEGRTGVSYEQYF
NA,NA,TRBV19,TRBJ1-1,TGTGCCAGTAGTATTAACAGGGACACTGAAGCTTTCTTT,CASSINRDTEAFF
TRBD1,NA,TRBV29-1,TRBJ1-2,TGCAGCGTTGCATCGGCAGGGGGTAACTATGGCTACACCTTC,CSVASAGGNYGYTF
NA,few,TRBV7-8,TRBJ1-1,TGTGCCAGCAGCCGTGAGAGGGTAGGAAACACTGAAGCTTTCTTT,CASSRERVGNTEAFF
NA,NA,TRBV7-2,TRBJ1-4,TGTGCCAGCAGCTTCGGGTCTAGTAGACGGGTTGAAAAACTGTTTTTT,CASSFGSSRRVEKLFF
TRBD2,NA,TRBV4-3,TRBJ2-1,TGCGCCAGCAGCCAAGATCCCAGCGGGGGTCCCACTGGGCAGTTCTTC,CASSQDPSGGPTGQFF
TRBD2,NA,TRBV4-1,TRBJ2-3,TGCGCCAGCAGCCAATTGATACTAGCGGGGGCCATGCGCCGGGAAGATACGCAGTATTTT,CASSQLILAGAMRREDTQYF
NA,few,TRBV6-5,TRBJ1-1,TGTGCCAGCCGTAGAGGAGGCGCTGAAGCTTTCTTT,CASRRGGAEAFF
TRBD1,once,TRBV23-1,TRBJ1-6,TGCGCCAGCAGCACGCTTACGGGACAGGGCGGTTCACCCCTCCACTTT,CASSTLTGQGGSPLHF
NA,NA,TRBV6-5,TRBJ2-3,TGTGCCAGCAGTTATGAAGACTACGACCTTACAGATACGCAGTATTTT,CASSYEDYDLTDTQYF